These T cell receptor beta chains were read from a single sample in a study of blood T cell repertoires in COVID-19. Repertoires were generated with immunoSEQ multiplex PCR, while TCRdb's copy carries only in-frame clones and drops some. This table has about 140,000 clones, 70% to 80% appearing once. The material sequenced was peripheral blood. These receptors all come from a man in his fifties or sixties who had recovered from COVID-19. CDR3s include the opening cysteine and the closing phenylalanine or tryptophan. Each record gives: J gene, D gene, clone size, V gene, CDR3 length, CDR3 DNA, CDR3 protein. A D gene is named only where the DNA matches it firmly. The listing skips clone size in some rows; elsewhere it reads once, few, many or a size class.

TRBJ1-4 TRBD1 - TRBV19 13 TGTGCCAGTACCGAGACAGGGGTAGAAAAACTGTTTTTT CASTETGVEKLFF
TRBJ2-5 TRBD1 few TRBV5-1 14 TGCGCCAGCAGGTCGACAGGGTACCAGGAGACCCAGTACTTC CASRSTGYQETQYF
TRBJ1-1 - - TRBV24-1 15 TGTGCCACCAGTCTCACCGGGGGGCGCAGCACTGAAGCTTTCTTT CATSLTGGRSTEAFF
TRBJ1-1 - - TRBV9 13 TGTGCCAGCGGACAGCATATGAACACTGAAGCTTTCTTT CASGQHMNTEAFF
TRBJ2-3 TRBD2 - TRBV12-5 13 TGTGCTAGTGGAGCGGGGAGCACAGATACGCAGTATTTT CASGAGSTDTQYF
TRBJ2-1 TRBD2 few TRBV7-2 14 TGTGCCACCGGGAGCGGGGGGGCTTGGAATGAGCAGTTCTTC CATGSGGAWNEQFF
TRBJ1-2 - - TRBV3-1/TRBV3-2 12 TGTGCCAGCAGCCAAGTTGGTAGCGATGCCACCTTC CASSQVGSDATF
TRBJ1-4 TRBD1 many TRBV4-1 15 TGCGCCAGCAGCCGTAGGACAGGCTCTAATGAAAAACTGTTTTTT CASSRRTGSNEKLFF
TRBJ2-5 - - TRBV7-8 13 TGTGCCAGCAGCTTACAGGTTTTGGAGACCCAGTACTTC CASSLQVLETQYF
TRBJ2-5 TRBD2 - TRBV19 15 TGTGCCAGTAGTTCCGCCGGGACTAGCGGAGAGACCCAGTACTTC CASSSAGTSGETQYF
TRBJ1-6 TRBD1 - TRBV27 17 TGTGCCAGCAGCGTCACACCAGGGGGCAGCTATAATTCACCCCTCCACTTT CASSVTPGGSYNSPLHF
TRBJ2-2 - - TRBV7-8 13 TGTGCCAGCAGCCCTGAGGTCACCGGGGAGCTGTTTTTT CASSPEVTGELFF
TRBJ2-3 TRBD2 - TRBV5-4 15 TGTGCCAGCACCCAAGCGGGGGGGACCACAGATACGCAGTATTTT CASTQAGGTTDTQYF
TRBJ2-3 - - TRBV5-1 16 TGCGCCAGCAGCTTGGGAGTTACCGGCGGAGGGGATACGCAGTATTTT CASSLGVTGGGDTQYF
TRBJ1-5 - - TRBV30 13 TGTGCCTGGAGTGTCCAGGACAATCAGCCCCAGCATTTT CAWSVQDNQPQHF
TRBJ2-1 TRBD2 - TRBV6-5 16 TGTGCCAGCAGTTACTCGAAAGCGGGGGGGCGAAATGAGCAGTTCTTC CASSYSKAGGRNEQFF
TRBJ2-3 - - TRBV4-1 13 TGCGCCAGCAGCCAAGATGGAGCGGCGGGACAGTATTTT CASSQDGAAGQYF
TRBJ1-1 - - TRBV2 14 TGTGCCAGCGTTGAGGACAGTCTCAACACTGAAGCTTTCTTT CASVEDSLNTEAFF
TRBJ2-7 - - TRBV28 14 TGTGCCAGCAGCGTCAGACAGAGCAACTACGAGCAGTACTTC CASSVRQSNYEQYF
TRBJ1-5 - - TRBV28 15 TGTGCCAGCAGTGAGATGACAGGCCAGGATCAGCCCCAGCATTTT CASSEMTGQDQPQHF
TRBJ2-4 - - TRBV7-6 18 TGTGCCAGCAGCCAAGAAATCCCTAGCGCACTAGCCAAAAACATTCAGTACTTC CASSQEIPSALAKNIQYF
TRBJ1-3 - - TRBV30 13 TGTGCCTGGGGTATCCAGGAGGGTAACACCATATATTTT CAWGIQEGNTIYF
TRBJ1-1 - once TRBV2 14 TGTGCCAGCACAGCCGCAGGAGGAGACACTGAAGCTTTCTTT CASTAAGGDTEAFF
TRBJ1-5 - - TRBV21-1 16 TGTGCCAGCAGCAAAGTCGACAGGCGGAGCAATCAGCCCCAGCATTTT CASSKVDRRSNQPQHF
TRBJ2-7 TRBD1 - TRBV19 16 TGTGCCAGTAGTATAGGAGGTGGCAGGGGGCCCTACGAGCAGTACTTC CASSIGGGRGPYEQYF
TRBJ2-5 - - TRBV5-1 15 TGCGCCAGCAGCATGGGACACGAAATCGAAGAGACCCAGTACTTC CASSMGHEIEETQYF
TRBJ2-5 - - TRBV7-2 14 TGTGCCAGCAGCTTGGGTCCCGCAGGAGAGACCCAGTACTTC CASSLGPAGETQYF
TRBJ2-3 TRBD1 once TRBV2 13 TGTGCCAGCAGTACCCCAGGGGGCGATACGCAGTATTTT CASSTPGGDTQYF
TRBJ2-2 - - TRBV14 16 TGTGCCAGCAGCCCCTTTCGAGGGTTGAACACCGGGGAGCTGTTTTTT CASSPFRGLNTGELFF
TRBJ1-2 TRBD1 - TRBV4-3 16 TGCGCCAGCAGCCTAAGCCTTAGTCAGGGGGCCGTCGGCTACACCTTC CASSLSLSQGAVGYTF
TRBJ1-2 TRBD1 - TRBV24-1 15 TGTGCCACCAGTTCCGGACAGGGCTTACTCGATGGCTACACCTTC CATSSGQGLLDGYTF
TRBJ2-7 TRBD1 - TRBV6-5 15 TGTGCCAGCAGGGGGGGACAGGGGTTACCCTACGAGCAGTACTTC CASRGGQGLPYEQYF
TRBJ2-2 - - TRBV2 15 TGTGCCAGCAGCGGACAGTTCGCGAACACCGGGGAGCTGTTTTTT CASSGQFANTGELFF
TRBJ2-1 - - TRBV18 15 TGTGCCAGCTCACCCCCCCGCGGGGCCAACAATGAGCAGTTCTTC CASSPPRGANNEQFF
TRBJ2-7 - few TRBV29-1 14 TGCAGCGCAGGCCTAGGTGGCAGGGCCCACGAGCAGTACTTC CSAGLGGRAHEQYF
TRBJ2-4 - - TRBV28 16 TGTGCCAGCAGCTCCCCCGGGGTCCAGGCCAAAAACATTCAGTACTTC CASSSPGVQAKNIQYF
TRBJ1-5 - - TRBV30 14 TGTGCCTGGGGACACAGGGAAAGGCGGCAGCCCCAGCATTTT CAWGHRERRQPQHF
TRBJ2-3 - - TRBV7-9 16 TGTGCCAGCAGCTTACAACCCGGGAGTAACGCAGATACGCAGTATTTT CASSLQPGSNADTQYF
TRBJ1-1 TRBD1 - TRBV5-1 14 TGCGCCAGCAGCTATCAGGGGGCGAGAACTGAAGCTTTCTTT CASSYQGARTEAFF
TRBJ1-2 - - TRBV5-5 15 TGTGCCAGCAGCTTGACCGACACACCTAACTATGGCTACACCTTC CASSLTDTPNYGYTF
TRBJ1-5 - - TRBV5-8 15 TGTGCCAGCAGCTCGGGAGTTTCGGGGAGTCAGCCCCAGCATTTT CASSSGVSGSQPQHF
TRBJ1-5 TRBD1 - TRBV6-6 16 TGTGCCAGCAGTTATCCTGACAGGGTTAGCAATCAGCCCCAGCATTTT CASSYPDRVSNQPQHF
TRBJ1-4 - - TRBV14 16 TGTGCCAGCAGCCAGCCAACAGGTTCAACTAATGAAAAACTGTTTTTT CASSQPTGSTNEKLFF
TRBJ1-4 TRBD1 - TRBV4-3 17 TGCGCCAGCAGCCAAGACGGGACAGGGGGGTCGGATGAAAAACTGTTTTTT CASSQDGTGGSDEKLFF
TRBJ1-5 - few TRBV2 14 TGTGCCAGCAGTGACAGGGTCAGGGATCAGCCCCAGCATTTT CASSDRVRDQPQHF
TRBJ2-4 - - TRBV28 13 TGTGCCAGCAGTGGACTAGCCAAAAACATTCAGTACTTC CASSGLAKNIQYF
TRBJ1-1 - many TRBV6-2/TRBV6-3 13 TGTGCCAGCAGTTACTCGATCCCTGCGGAAGCTTTCTTT CASSYSIPAEAFF
TRBJ2-7 - - TRBV5-5 14 TGTGCCAGCAGTACACAGGGGGGGACCTACGAGCAGTACTTC CASSTQGGTYEQYF
TRBJ1-5 TRBD1 - TRBV19 14 TGTGCCAGTAGTAGGACAGGGGGGCATCAGCCCCAGCATTTT CASSRTGGHQPQHF
TRBJ2-1 TRBD1 - TRBV5-5 16 TGTGCCAGCAGCGTATCCGGGACAGGGTCCTACAATGAGCAGTTCTTC CASSVSGTGSYNEQFF
TRBJ2-2 - - TRBV4-3 14 TGCGCCAGCCGGACACAGACGGACACCGGGGAGCTGTTTTTT CASRTQTDTGELFF
TRBJ2-7 TRBD1 few TRBV7-2 14 TGTGCCAGCAGCTTCCGCAGGGGGCCATACGAGCAGTACTTC CASSFRRGPYEQYF
TRBJ2-7 TRBD1 - TRBV28 14 TGTGCCAGCAGTCCAGGGGGAACCTCCTACGAGCAGTACTTC CASSPGGTSYEQYF
TRBJ2-3 - - TRBV18 13 TGTGCCAGCTCTACAGGGATTCCAGATACGCAGTATTTT CASSTGIPDTQYF
TRBJ2-3 - - TRBV6-4 14 TGTGCCAGCAGTGACTCTGCGGGGGCCGATACGCAGTATTTT CASSDSAGADTQYF
TRBJ1-4 - - TRBV27 14 TGTGCCAGCAGTGAGGGGGGGACTAATGAAAAACTGTTTTTT CASSEGGTNEKLFF
TRBJ2-3 - - TRBV24-1 17 TGTGCCACCAGTGATGCGAAGACTGCAGGGTGGGCAGATACGCAGTATTTT CATSDAKTAGWADTQYF
TRBJ2-3 - - TRBV19 14 TGTGCCAGTAGTATAGGGGGAGGTAAAGATACGCAGTATTTT CASSIGGGKDTQYF
TRBJ2-7 - - TRBV1 17 TGCACCAGCAGCCAAGTCGGTGACAGCCTTCAAGAGTACGAGCAGTACTTC CTSSQVGDSLQEYEQYF